This T cell receptor (beta chain) was captured by sequencing in a study of blood T cell repertoires in COVID-19. Deletions cut 5 bases from V and 4 bases from J, with 14 bases between. The CDR3 runs to 14 residues. From germline, CDR1 is SGHAT and CDR2 FQNNGV. Libraries were prepared by immunoSEQ multiplex PCR; TCRdb keeps only in-frame clonotypes and omits some of them. Of 220,000 or so clones listed, over 75% were seen once; the top ten hold about 3.3%. This sequence joins TRBV11-2 and TRBJ1-2; TRBD1 might be the D (5 bases). Sequenced material: PBMCs or T cells enriched from blood (not recorded which). This sequence originates from a woman aged 60-70 years who had recovered from COVID-19. CDR3 sequence (DNA): TGTGCCAGCAGCCCAAGCGGGGGTACCTATGGCTACACCTTC. Translation: CASSPSGGTYGYTF.